Below are 18 T cell receptor beta chains sequenced from a single sample in a study of blood T cell repertoires in COVID-19. Repertoires were generated with immunoSEQ multiplex PCR, while TCRdb's copy carries only in-frame clones and drops some. The sample holds about 110,000 clones, more than 60% seen once. The source material was peripheral blood. These receptors were obtained from a man in his 70s with active or convalescent COVID-19.

The rearrangement uses TRBV19 and TRBJ1-3; TRBD1 matches 8 bases. Germline CDR1 LNHDA, CDR2 SQIVND (reference sequence). V shed 4 bases, J shed 0 bases, and the junction held 8 bases outside the gene matches. This CDR3 has 17 residues. CDR3: CASSTLGQGGSGNTIYF. The CDR3 DNA reads as TGTGCCAGTAGTACCCTCGGACAGGGAGGCTCTGGAAACACCATATATTTT.

This rearrangement joins TRBV27 to TRBJ2-3; 8 bases are shared with TRBD1. This CDR3 comprises 14 residues. Germline CDR1 MNHEY, CDR2 SMNVEV (reference sequence). Trimming cost V 0 bases and J 6 bases; bases outside gene matches: 2. The CDR3 here is CASSLSRQGDTQYF. The DNA of the CDR3 is TGTGCCAGCAGTTTATCGCGACAGGGGGATACGCAGTATTTT.

This clone came up a few times. The chain employs TRBV19 and TRBJ1-1; 7 bases are a match to TRBD1. Germline-derived CDR1 and CDR2 are LNHDA and SQIVND (reference sequence). J was trimmed by 6 bases and V by 7 bases; bases with no gene match: 8. The CDR3 spans 13 residues. CDR3 in amino acids: CASIDRVRSEAFF. The CDR3 DNA is TGTGCCAGTATTGACAGGGTCAGGTCTGAAGCTTTCTTT.

The chain recombines TRBV27 with TRBJ1-6; D is undetermined. The CDR3 is 15 residues long. CDR1 MNHEY and CDR2 SMNVEV come from the germline V gene (reference sequence). Deletions cut 2 bases from V and 5 bases from J, with 10 bases between. This CDR3 reads CASSLRSADNSPLHF. The CDR3 region has the DNA TGTGCCAGCAGTTTAAGGTCCGCGGATAATTCACCCCTCCACTTT.

A note on this clone: The same CDR3 can be traced to other DNA sequences in this sample. The V call is TRBV27, the J call TRBJ1-2, with D possibly matching TRBD1 (5 bases). The germline V gene encodes CDR1 MNHEY and CDR2 SMNVEV (reference sequence). This CDR3 region has 13 residues. Trimming removed 3 bases from V and 6 bases from J, with 11 bases in between. CDR3 sequence reads: CASSFRAGDGYTF. DNA for the CDR3: TGTGCCAGCAGTTTCAGGGCGGGGGATGGCTACACCTTC.

The chain employs TRBV7-9 and TRBJ1-1; 7 nucleotides line up with TRBD1. After removal of 3 bases from V and 5 bases from J, the junction contained 12 bases not matched to a gene. CDR1 is SEHNR and CDR2 is FQNEAQ in the germline V gene (reference sequence). This CDR3 comprises 16 residues. CDR3 bases: TGTGCCAGCAGCTTTAGGGGGCGACCCTCCTTAACTGAAGCTTTCTTT. It is translated as CASSFRGRPSLTEAFF.

The chain carries TRBV9 and TRBJ2-1; TRBD1 matches 7 bases. The germline gives CDR1 SGDLS, CDR2 YYNGEE. This CDR3 contains 16 residues. V lost 4 bases to trimming and J lost 2 bases; unmatched junction nucleotides: 9. This CDR3 reads CASSQRQGRAYNEQFF. CDR3 sequence (DNA): TGTGCCAGCAGCCAAAGACAGGGCCGGGCCTACAATGAGCAGTTCTTC.

This chain joins TRBV19 and TRBJ2-1; a weak D match, TRBD1 (6 bases). Germline V gene data show CDR1 as LNHDA and CDR2 as SQIVND (reference sequence). The CDR3 spans 12 residues. The V end was cut by 0 bases, the J end by 9 bases, with 6 bases between. The CDR3 bases are TGTGCCAGTAGTATAGACAGGGGTGAGCAGTTCTTC. Protein: CASSIDRGEQFF.

V gene TRBV5-1 combines with J gene TRBJ1-1; no firm D call. V lost 4 bases and J 0 bases, leaving 10 bases between the germline ends. CDR3 length: 14 amino acids. The germline V gene encodes CDR1 SGHRS and CDR2 YFSETQ. CDR3 nucleotides: TGCGCCAGCAGCGAAGGAGGCTTGAACACTGAAGCTTTCTTT. Its translation is CASSEGGLNTEAFF.

This chain uses TRBV18 with TRBJ2-1; TRBD2 matches 9 bases. Unmatched junction bases numbered 20, after V lost 4 bases and J lost 7 bases. This CDR3 is built from 19 residues. Per germline, CDR1 KGHSH and CDR2 LQKENI. CDR3 DNA sequence: TGTGCCAGCTCACTCACAGTCTACTTAGCGGGAGAATCGGGGAATGAGCAGTTCTTC. It encodes CASSLTVYLAGESGNEQFF.

The chain employs TRBV6-5 and TRBJ1-1; 9 nucleotides align to TRBD1. The CDR3 extends over 14 amino acids. In germline, CDR1 is MNHEY, CDR2 SVGAGI. With V trimmed by 6 bases and J by 4 bases, 6 bases remained unmatched. As DNA, the CDR3 is TGTGCCAGCAGCCCGGGACAGGGCCTCACTGAAGCTTTCTTT. Translating gives CASSPGQGLTEAFF.

The chain couples TRBV7-9 to TRBJ2-7; possibly TRBD1 for D (6 bases). The CDR3 contains 12 residues. V was clipped by 3 bases and J by 4 bases, with 7 bases between them. The germline gives CDR1 SEHNR, CDR2 FQNEAQ (reference sequence). The CDR3 here is CASSFRGYEQYF. The CDR3 DNA is TGTGCCAGCAGCTTCAGGGGTTACGAGCAGTACTTC.

V usage is TRBV25-1 and J usage is TRBJ1-3; TRBD1 agrees at 7 bases. With 6 bases clipped from V and 7 bases from J, the junction kept 6 bases outside the gene matches. The length of the CDR3 is 13 residues. Germline V gene data show CDR1 as MGHDK and CDR2 as SYGVNS. CDR3: CASSPEDRNTIYF. CDR3 in DNA: TGTGCCAGCAGCCCGGAGGACAGGAACACCATATATTTT.

This rearrangement joins TRBV6-5 to TRBJ1-4; D remains unclear. Germline CDR1 is MNHEY and CDR2 is SVGAGI. The CDR3 covers 15 residues. Deletions cut 0 bases from V and 7 bases from J, with 12 bases between. The CDR3 region has the DNA TGTGCCAGCAGTTACTCCGTCCCCGCGGGTGAAAAACTGTTTTTT. This sequence encodes CASSYSVPAGEKLFF.

V and J are TRBV27 and TRBJ2-1; D remains unclear. The CDR3 runs to 15 residues. Germline V lookup: CDR1 MNHEY, CDR2 SMNVEV (reference sequence). With 3 bases removed from V and 1 base from J, the gap between germline ends came to 10 bases. The CDR3 reads CASSFEEPSYNEQFF. The DNA for the CDR3 is TGTGCCAGCAGTTTCGAGGAGCCTTCCTACAATGAGCAGTTCTTC.

The rearrangement uses TRBV12-3 or TRBV12-4 and TRBJ1-1; D not resolved. V lost 3 bases, J lost 3 bases, and 5 bases lay in between. The CDR3 is 12 amino acids. CDR3 in DNA: TGTGCCAGCAGTTTTCACTACACTGAAGCTTTCTTT. Encoded protein: CASSFHYTEAFF.

This chain connects TRBV5-1 to TRBJ2-7; TRBD2 agrees at 8 bases. Germline V gives CDR1 SGHRS, CDR2 YFSETQ. J gave up 5 bases and V 0 bases, and 4 bases lay outside the gene matches. The CDR3 loop spans 14 amino acids. This CDR3 reads CASSLGPGGDEQYF. The CDR3 DNA follows: TGCGCCAGCAGCTTGGGTCCGGGAGGGGACGAGCAGTACTTC.

The rearrangement uses TRBV28 and TRBJ2-1; 8 nucleotides line up with TRBD2. This CDR3 region has 15 residues. V gave up 3 bases and J gave up 2 bases; unmatched junction bases: 3. Germline V CDR1 and CDR2: MDHEN, SYDVKM. The DNA of the CDR3 is TGTGCCAGCAGTTTGGCGGGAGGTGCCTACAATGAGCAGTTCTTC. Its translation is CASSLAGGAYNEQFF. Complete variable domain (other parts from reference TRBV28 and TRBJ2-1): DVKVTQSSRYLVKRTGEKVFLECVQDMDHENMFWYRQDPGLGLRLIYFSYDVKMKEKGDIPEGYSVSREKKERFSLILESASTNQTSMYLCASSLAGGAYNEQFFGPGTRLTVL.